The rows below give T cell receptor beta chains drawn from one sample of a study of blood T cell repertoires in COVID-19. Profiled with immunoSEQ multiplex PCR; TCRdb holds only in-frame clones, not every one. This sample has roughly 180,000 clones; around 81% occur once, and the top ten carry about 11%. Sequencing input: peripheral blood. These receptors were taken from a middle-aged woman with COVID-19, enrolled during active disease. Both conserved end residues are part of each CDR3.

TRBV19,CASSISSGGVQETQYF
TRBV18,CASSPPSSIEQFF
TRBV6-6,CASSYITGNNEKLFF
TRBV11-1,CASSSGTSRIYNEQFF
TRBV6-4,CASSDGGMNTGELFF
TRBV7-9,CASSFRGLYEQYF
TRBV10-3,CAISESSSRSSDTQYF
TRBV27,CASSEQSSGRARETQYF
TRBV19,CASSAPFGTGNQPQHF
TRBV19,CASSIYPPAEAFF